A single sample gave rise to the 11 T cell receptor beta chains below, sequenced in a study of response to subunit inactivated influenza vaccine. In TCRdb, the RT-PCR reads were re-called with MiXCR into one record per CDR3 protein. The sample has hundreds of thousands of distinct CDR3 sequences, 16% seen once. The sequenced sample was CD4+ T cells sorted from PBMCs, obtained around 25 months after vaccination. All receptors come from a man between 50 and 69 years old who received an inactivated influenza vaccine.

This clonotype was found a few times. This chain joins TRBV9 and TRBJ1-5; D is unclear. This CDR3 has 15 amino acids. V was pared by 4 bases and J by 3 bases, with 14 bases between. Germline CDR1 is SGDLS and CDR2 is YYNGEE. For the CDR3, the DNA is TGTGCCAGCAGCCCGCGGGCCGGATCCAATCAGCCCCAGCATTTT. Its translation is CASSPRAGSNQPQHF.

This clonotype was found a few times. The CDR3 loop is CATSRDPGQETQYF. The CDR3 nucleotides are TGTGCCACCAGCAGAGATCCCGGACAAGAGACCCAGTACTTC. The rearrangement uses TRBV15 and TRBJ2-5; D is unclear. Trimming removed 0 bases from V and 2 bases from J, with 7 bases in between. CDR1 and CDR2 (germline): LNHNV, YYDKDF (reference sequence). The CDR3 is 14 residues long.

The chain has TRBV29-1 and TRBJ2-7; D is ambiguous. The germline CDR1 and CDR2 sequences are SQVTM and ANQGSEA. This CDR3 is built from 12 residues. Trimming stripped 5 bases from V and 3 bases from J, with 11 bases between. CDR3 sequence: CSVRQDHYEQYF. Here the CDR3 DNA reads TGCAGCGTTCGGCAGGATCACTACGAGCAGTACTTC.

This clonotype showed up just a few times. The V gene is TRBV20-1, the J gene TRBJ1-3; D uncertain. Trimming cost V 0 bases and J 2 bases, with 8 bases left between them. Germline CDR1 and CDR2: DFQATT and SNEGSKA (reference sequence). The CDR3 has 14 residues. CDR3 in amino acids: CSARDLEPGNTIYF. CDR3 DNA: TGCAGTGCTAGAGATTTGGAACCTGGAAACACCATATATTTT.

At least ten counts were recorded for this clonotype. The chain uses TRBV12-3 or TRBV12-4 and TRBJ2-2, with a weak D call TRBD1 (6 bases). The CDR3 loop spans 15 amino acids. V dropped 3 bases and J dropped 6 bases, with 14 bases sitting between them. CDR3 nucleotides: TGTGCCAGCAGTTTTCTCCAGGGGCTCCCCGGGGAGCTGTTTTTT. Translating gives CASSFLQGLPGELFF.

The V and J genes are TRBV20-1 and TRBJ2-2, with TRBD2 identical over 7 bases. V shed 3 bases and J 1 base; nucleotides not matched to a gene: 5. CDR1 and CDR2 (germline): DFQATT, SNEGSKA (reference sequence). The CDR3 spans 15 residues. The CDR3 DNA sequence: TGCAGTGCTAGTTCTAGCGGAGTGAACACCGGGGAGCTGTTTTTT. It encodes CSASSSGVNTGELFF.

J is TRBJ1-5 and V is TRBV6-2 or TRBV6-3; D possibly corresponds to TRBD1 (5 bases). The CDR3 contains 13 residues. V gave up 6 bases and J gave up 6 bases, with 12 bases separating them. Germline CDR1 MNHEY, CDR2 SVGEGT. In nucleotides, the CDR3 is TGTGCCAGCAGGGGGACCCCAGGTCAGCCCCAGCATTTT. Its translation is CASRGTPGQPQHF.

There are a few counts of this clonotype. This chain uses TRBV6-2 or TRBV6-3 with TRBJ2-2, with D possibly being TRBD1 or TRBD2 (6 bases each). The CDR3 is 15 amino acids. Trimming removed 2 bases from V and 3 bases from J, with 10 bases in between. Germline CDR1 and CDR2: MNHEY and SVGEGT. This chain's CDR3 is CASSYRGAYTGELFF. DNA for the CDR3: TGTGCCAGCAGTTACAGGGGGGCCTACACCGGGGAGCTGTTTTTT.

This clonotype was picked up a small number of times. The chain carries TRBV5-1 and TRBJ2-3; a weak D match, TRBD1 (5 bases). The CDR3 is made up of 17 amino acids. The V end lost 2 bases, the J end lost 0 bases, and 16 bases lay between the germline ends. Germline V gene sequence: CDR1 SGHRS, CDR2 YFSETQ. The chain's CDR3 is CASSLGPGAASTDTQYF. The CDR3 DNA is TGCGCCAGCAGCTTAGGCCCTGGGGCAGCAAGCACAGATACGCAGTATTTT.

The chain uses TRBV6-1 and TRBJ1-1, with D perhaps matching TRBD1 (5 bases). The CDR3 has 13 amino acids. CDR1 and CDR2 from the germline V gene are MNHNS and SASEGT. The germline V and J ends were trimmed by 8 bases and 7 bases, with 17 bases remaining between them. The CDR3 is CASSQGTVFEAFF. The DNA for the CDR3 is TGTGCCAGCTCGCAAGGGACGGTTTTTGAAGCTTTCTTT.

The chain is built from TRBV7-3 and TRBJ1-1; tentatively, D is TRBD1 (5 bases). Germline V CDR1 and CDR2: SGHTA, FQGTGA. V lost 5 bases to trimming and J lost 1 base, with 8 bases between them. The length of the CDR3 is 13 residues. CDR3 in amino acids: CASSTGTNTEAFF. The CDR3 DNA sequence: TGTGCCAGCAGCACCGGGACGAACACTGAAGCTTTCTTT.